Listed below are T cell receptor beta chains from one sample, sequenced in a study of cytomegalovirus exposure and HLA in healthy donors. Libraries were prepared by immunoSEQ multiplex PCR; TCRdb keeps only in-frame clonotypes and omits some of them. The sample carries some 220,000 clones, around nine tenths recorded once. Sequencing input: PBMCs. Every receptor here comes from a woman between 18 and 29 years old in good health and CMV-seronegative. Both conserved end residues are part of each CDR3. A D gene is named only where the DNA matches it firmly. Clone size is stated in some rows and not others, as once, few, many or a class when expanded.

abundance,d_gene,j_gene,v_gene,CDR3nt,CDR3aa
.,.,TRBJ2-2,TRBV27,TGTGCCAGCACCCCTCAAGGGGGAATCACCGGGGAGCTGTTTTTT,CASTPQGGITGELFF
once,.,TRBJ1-4,TRBV15,TGTGCCACCGTCGGGGATTTTAATGAAAAACTGTTTTTT,CATVGDFNEKLFF
.,.,TRBJ2-5,TRBV5-5,TGTGCCAGCAGCTTCGGGGATCGGGAGACCCAGTACTTC,CASSFGDRETQYF
.,TRBD1,TRBJ2-3,TRBV19,TGTGCCAGTAGTCATGGGACAGGGGGTATGGATACGCAGTATTTT,CASSHGTGGMDTQYF
once,TRBD2,TRBJ2-7,TRBV19,TGTGCCAGTAGCACGACCGGACTAGCGGGAGGTTGGCAGCAGTACTTC,CASSTTGLAGGWQQYF
.,.,TRBJ1-5,TRBV7-8,TGTGCCAGCAGCTTCGACAGTCCCCAAGCGCCCCAGCATTTT,CASSFDSPQAPQHF
.,.,TRBJ2-3,TRBV11-1,TGTGCCAGCAGCCAGGGGGGACCCCGGACAGATACGCAGTATTTT,CASSQGGPRTDTQYF
.,TRBD1,TRBJ1-5,TRBV7-9,TGTGCCAGCAGCCCCGGGACAGGGATTCTAAATCAGCCCCAGCATTTT,CASSPGTGILNQPQHF
.,TRBD1,TRBJ1-2,TRBV5-1,TGCGCCAGCAGCTTACCGGGACAGGCCGGGAGTAACTATGGCTACACCTTC,CASSLPGQAGSNYGYTF
.,TRBD1,TRBJ1-5,TRBV2,TGTGCCAGCAGCGAACAGGGGGCCGTCGGTCAGCCCCAGCATTTT,CASSEQGAVGQPQHF
once,.,TRBJ1-2,TRBV18,TGTGCCAGCTCACCAAGGGGGGGCCTTCGGGGCTACACCTTC,CASSPRGGLRGYTF
.,TRBD1,TRBJ1-1,TRBV5-6,TGTGCCAGCAGCTTCGAGACAGGGAGGTTGGGCTACACTGAAGCTTTCTTT,CASSFETGRLGYTEAFF
.,TRBD1,TRBJ1-1,TRBV7-8,TGTGCCAGCAGCCAGGGGGCTACGGACACTGAAGCTTTCTTT,CASSQGATDTEAFF
.,TRBD1,TRBJ1-1,TRBV5-1,TGCGCCAGCAGCTTGAGGACAGGGGGCTCGGGCACTGAAGCTTTCTTT,CASSLRTGGSGTEAFF
.,TRBD1,TRBJ1-2,TRBV5-5,TGTGCCAGCAGCTACGGGACAGGGGGAGTCTATGGCTACACCTTC,CASSYGTGGVYGYTF
.,.,TRBJ2-1,TRBV5-1,TGCGCCAGCAGCTTGGCTACTAGCCGAGGTGAGCAGTTCTTC,CASSLATSRGEQFF
.,TRBD2,TRBJ2-1,TRBV7-3,TGTGCCAGCAGCTTAAAACTAGCGGGACTTAATGAGCAGTTCTTC,CASSLKLAGLNEQFF
once,.,TRBJ2-7,TRBV4-1,TGCGCCAGCAGCCACTCCCCGGACACAGACGAGCAGTACTTC,CASSHSPDTDEQYF
.,TRBD1,TRBJ1-1,TRBV4-2,TGTGCCAGCAGCCCCTCGGGACAGACTTCGAACACTGAAGCTTTCTTT,CASSPSGQTSNTEAFF
.,TRBD1,TRBJ1-1,TRBV19,TGTGCCAGTAGTCTAGGGACAGGGGGGTTTACTGAAGCTTTCTTT,CASSLGTGGFTEAFF
.,.,TRBJ2-2,TRBV2,TGTGCCAGCAGTTCGACTAGAAACACCGGGGAGCTGTTTTTT,CASSSTRNTGELFF
.,TRBD1,TRBJ1-4,TRBV6-1,TGTGCCAGCAGCCGGGACAGAAATAATGAAAAACTGTTTTTT,CASSRDRNNEKLFF
.,TRBD1,TRBJ2-1,TRBV2,TGTGCCAGCATGGGGACAGGGGCGAAGTCCTACAATGAGCAGTTCTTC,CASMGTGAKSYNEQFF
once,.,TRBJ2-5,TRBV11-2,TGTGCCAGCAGCTTGAGGGGGTGGGAGACCCAGTACTTC,CASSLRGWETQYF
.,.,TRBJ2-7,TRBV11-2,TGTGCCAGCAGCTTCTATTCGGGGTTCACCTACGAGCAGTACTTC,CASSFYSGFTYEQYF
once,.,TRBJ1-2,TRBV2,TGTGCCAGCAGGCAGGGGCTCTATGGCTACACCTTC,CASRQGLYGYTF
.,TRBD1,TRBJ2-1,TRBV9,TGTGCCAGCAGAACTCAAACAGGGGGCGTAGTAAATGAGCAGTTCTTC,CASRTQTGGVVNEQFF
.,.,TRBJ2-1,TRBV14,TGTGCCAGCAGCCAAGTGGGACTTCCCTGGCAGTTCTTC,CASSQVGLPWQFF
.,TRBD1,TRBJ1-2,TRBV11-2,TGTGCCAGCAGACCAGTCACAGGGGTAGATGGCTACACCTTC,CASRPVTGVDGYTF
.,.,TRBJ1-5,TRBV5-6,TGTGCCAGCAGCTTGAGGGTTTCCAGGGAAGTAAACAATCAGCCCCAGCATTTT,CASSLRVSREVNNQPQHF
.,TRBD2,TRBJ2-5,TRBV7-8,TGTGCCAGCAGCTCTACCGGGGGGGCAGGGCTAAGCGGAGGGACCCAGTACTTC,CASSSTGGAGLSGGTQYF
.,.,TRBJ2-3,TRBV5-1,TGCGCCAGCAGCTGGGGACTCCAACCCTCCACAGATACGCAGTATTTT,CASSWGLQPSTDTQYF
.,TRBD1,TRBJ1-1,TRBV19,TGTGCCAGTAGCGCAGGGGGCCCCACTGAAGCTTTCTTT,CASSAGGPTEAFF
once,.,TRBJ1-1,TRBV10-1,TGCGCCAGCAGACAGGGACAAACGAACACTGAAGCTTTCTTT,CASRQGQTNTEAFF
.,TRBD1,TRBJ1-2,TRBV5-6,TGTGCCAGCAGCATTGGACAGGTCTATGGCTACACCTTC,CASSIGQVYGYTF
.,TRBD2,TRBJ2-1,TRBV5-4,TGTGCCAGCAGCTTGGCCGGACTAGCGGGAAATGAGCAGTTCTTC,CASSLAGLAGNEQFF
.,.,TRBJ2-3,TRBV7-8,TGTGCCAGCAGCCCGTGGGGGGATAGCACAGATACGCAGTATTTT,CASSPWGDSTDTQYF
.,.,TRBJ1-5,TRBV7-9,TGTGCCAGCAGTATGAGAAAGGGGCAGCCCCAGCATTTT,CASSMRKGQPQHF
.,TRBD1,TRBJ1-5,TRBV6-1,TGTGCCAGCAGCCAAACAGGGGGCGGTCAGCCCCAGCATTTT,CASSQTGGGQPQHF
.,TRBD1,TRBJ1-1,TRBV28,TGTGCCAGCAGTTTACCGGACAGGGGAGCGAACACTGAAGCTTTCTTT,CASSLPDRGANTEAFF
.,TRBD1,TRBJ2-7,TRBV18,TGTGCCAGCTCACCGGCAAGGACAGGCTCCTACGAGCAGTACTTC,CASSPARTGSYEQYF
.,.,TRBJ1-1,TRBV18,TGTGCCAGCTCACCCGGAGTGTTCGCTTTCTTT,CASSPGVFAFF
.,.,TRBJ2-3,TRBV18,TGTGCCAGCTCACCCCCCCCGAGCACAGATACGCAGTATTTT,CASSPPPSTDTQYF
.,.,TRBJ2-1,TRBV15,TGTGCCACCAGCAGAGGGAGAGTCCAGAGCTCCTACAATGAGCAGTTCTTC,CATSRGRVQSSYNEQFF
.,TRBD1,TRBJ2-2,TRBV28,TGTGCCAGCAGGGGGACAGGGAGGTTCGGGGAGCTGTTTTTT,CASRGTGRFGELFF
.,.,TRBJ1-2,TRBV6-5,TGTGCCAGCAGGAGAGGTTCAGAAAACTATGGCTACACCTTC,CASRRGSENYGYTF
.,TRBD1,TRBJ1-1,TRBV30,TGTGCCTGGAGTGCGACAGGGGGTGCTGAAGCTTTCTTT,CAWSATGGAEAFF
.,.,TRBJ2-1,TRBV7-9,TGTGCCAGCAGCCCCAGACTAGTTAGGGACTACAATGAGCAGTTCTTC,CASSPRLVRDYNEQFF
.,.,TRBJ1-1,TRBV29-1,TGCAGCGCGGCCAGGGGAAAACAAGCTTTCTTT,CSAARGKQAFF
.,TRBD1,TRBJ1-5,TRBV6-5,TGTGCCAGCAGTTCGTTACAGGGGGCGAGCAATCAGCCCCAGCATTTT,CASSSLQGASNQPQHF
.,TRBD1,TRBJ2-7,TRBV5-4,TGTGCCAGCAGTCCCGGGACAGGGGGAGTCTACGAGCAGTACTTC,CASSPGTGGVYEQYF
.,TRBD1,TRBJ2-1,TRBV5-8,TGTGCCAGCAGCTTCGGACAGGGCAGAAATGAGCAGTTCTTC,CASSFGQGRNEQFF
.,.,TRBJ1-1,TRBV27,TGTGCCAGCAGTTTAATCAGGAACACTGAAGCTTTCTTT,CASSLIRNTEAFF
.,.,TRBJ1-1,TRBV29-1,TGCAGCGTTGGACGGGAACCAAACACTGAAGCTTTCTTT,CSVGREPNTEAFF
.,TRBD1,TRBJ1-1,TRBV6-6,TGTGCCAGCAGCCCCCCGGGACAGGAGACTGAAGCTTTCTTT,CASSPPGQETEAFF
.,TRBD1,TRBJ1-2,TRBV5-4,TGTGCCAGCAGGAGGTTTGGGGACAGTGGCTACACCTTC,CASRRFGDSGYTF
once,.,TRBJ2-2,TRBV12-5,TGTGCTAGTGGTTTTGAGTCGGGTGGCGGGGAGCTGTTTTTT,CASGFESGGGELFF